The next 11 T cell receptor beta chains were all read from a single sample in a study of blood T cell repertoires in COVID-19. Data came from immunoSEQ multiplex PCR; TCRdb stores just in-frame clones and leaves some out. The data show over 200,000 clones, 89% seen once. The specimen was peripheral blood. The receptors originated from a woman between 35 and 50 years old with acute or convalescent COVID-19.

V and J are TRBV6-1 and TRBJ2-3; tentative D call: TRBD1 (6 bases). The germline V gene encodes CDR1 MNHNS and CDR2 SASEGT. V was cut by 0 bases and J by 4 bases, with 8 bases left in between. This CDR3 spans 14 amino acids. CDR3 coding DNA: TGTGCCAGCAGTGAAGCTTCAGGGGCAGATACGCAGTATTTT. Its protein is CASSEASGADTQYF.

V and J are TRBV19 and TRBJ1-1; 9 bases match TRBD1. CDR1 and CDR2 (germline): LNHDA, SQIVND (reference sequence). The CDR3 contains 16 residues. Germline trimming cut 6 bases from V and 1 base from J; bases unmatched to any gene: 9. CDR3 bases: TGTGCCAGTAGGCGACAGGGGGGGACCGGGAACACTGAAGCTTTCTTT. It yields the protein CASRRQGGTGNTEAFF. Drawing the rest from reference TRBV19 and TRBJ1-1, the complete variable domain is DGGITQSPKYLFRKEGQNVTLSCEQNLNHDAMYWYRQDPGQGLRLIYYSQIVNDFQKGDIAEGYSVSREKKESFPLTVTSAQKNPTAFYLCASRRQGGTGNTEAFFGQGTRLTVV.

The chain couples TRBV30 to TRBJ1-1; D gene unclear. The CDR3 runs 13 residues. Germline CDR1 and CDR2: GTSNPN and SVGIG (reference sequence). V lost 5 bases, J lost 4 bases, and 14 bases lay in between. DNA for the CDR3: TGTGCCTGGGGCGGACTGACCTCCACTGAAGCTTTCTTT. Its translation is CAWGGLTSTEAFF.

The rearrangement links TRBV20-1 to TRBJ2-7; D possibly corresponds to TRBD1 (5 bases). The V end lost 1 base, the J end lost 6 bases, and 7 bases lay between the germline ends. The CDR3 length is 11 residues. Germline CDR1 reads DFQATT; CDR2 reads SNEGSKA (reference sequence). The CDR3 spells CSARGQGEQYV. The CDR3 DNA reads as TGCAGTGCTAGAGGTCAGGGCGAGCAGTACGTC.

The rearrangement links TRBV5-4 to TRBJ2-3; D may be TRBD1 (5 bases). V gave up 4 bases and J gave up 5 bases, with 11 bases separating them. Germline CDR1 SGHNT, CDR2 YYREEE (reference sequence). The CDR3 length is 13 residues. Written as DNA, the CDR3 is TGTGCCAGCAGCACTCCAGGGATAGATACGCAGTATTTT. Translated: CASSTPGIDTQYF.

The rearrangement joins TRBV20-1 to TRBJ2-3; TRBD2 matches at 11 bases. The CDR3 spans 15 residues. The junction had 12 bases not matched to a gene; V was cut back by 6 bases and J by 7 bases. Per the germline V gene, CDR1 is DFQATT and CDR2 is SNEGSKA (reference sequence). The CDR3 bases are TGCAGTGCCAGTCACCTTAGCGGGGGGGTATATACGCAGTATTTT. The encoded protein is CSASHLSGGVYTQYF.

This chain links TRBV10-1 with TRBJ2-5; maybe TRBD1 (6 bases). This CDR3 has 14 amino acids. Trimming pared 5 bases from V and 7 bases from J, leaving 17 bases between. Germline V gene data show CDR1 as WNHNN and CDR2 as SYGVQD (reference sequence). Written as DNA, the CDR3 is TGCGCCAGCAGTCCGGGACACCAAGTGGGGACCCAGTACTTC. Its protein product is CASSPGHQVGTQYF.

This chain joins TRBV7-2 and TRBJ2-5; 11 positions match TRBD2. CDR1 is SGHTA and CDR2 is FQGNSA in the germline V gene. The ends lost 1 base at V and 2 bases at J; junction bases unmatched: 3. The CDR3 runs 16 residues. CDR3 residues: CASSLEIAGGQETQYF. For the CDR3, the DNA is TGTGCCAGCAGCTTAGAGATAGCGGGGGGGCAAGAGACCCAGTACTTC.

The chain joins TRBV10-1 to TRBJ2-1; TRBD2 agrees at 7 bases. The germline V gene encodes CDR1 WNHNN and CDR2 SYGVQD (reference sequence). This CDR3 contains 17 residues. With V trimmed by 0 bases and J by 4 bases, 9 bases remained unmatched. DNA of the CDR3: TGCGCCAGCAGTGAGTCCGGGCGGGGGTCGTTGTACAATGAGCAGTTCTTC. Translating it yields CASSESGRGSLYNEQFF.

The gene calls are TRBV6-6 and TRBJ2-7; 7 bases fit TRBD2. The ends lost 2 bases at V and 0 bases at J; junction bases unmatched: 4. CDR3 length: 15 amino acids. Looked up from germline, CDR1 is MNHNY and CDR2 is SVGAGI (reference sequence). In nucleotides, the CDR3 is TGTGCCAGCAGTTACAGCGGGGATAGCTCCTACGAGCAGTACGTC. This codes for CASSYSGDSSYEQYV.

This sequence joins TRBV7-9 and TRBJ1-3, with TRBD1 identical over 7 bases. The germline V gene has CDR1 SEHNR and CDR2 FQNEAQ (reference sequence). The CDR3 runs to 14 residues. Trimming removed 5 bases from V and 4 bases from J; junction bases left unmatched: 5. The CDR3 reads CASSLTGKGNTIYF. CDR3 bases: TGTGCCAGCAGCCTGACAGGGAAGGGAAACACCATATATTTT.